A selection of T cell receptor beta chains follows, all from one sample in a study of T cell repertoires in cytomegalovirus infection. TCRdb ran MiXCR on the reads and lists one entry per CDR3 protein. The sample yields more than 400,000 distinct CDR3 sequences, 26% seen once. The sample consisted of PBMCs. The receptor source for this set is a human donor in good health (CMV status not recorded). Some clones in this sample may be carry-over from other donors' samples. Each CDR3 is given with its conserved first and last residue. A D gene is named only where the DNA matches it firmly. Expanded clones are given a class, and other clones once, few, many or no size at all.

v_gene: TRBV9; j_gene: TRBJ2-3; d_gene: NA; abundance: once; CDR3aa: CASSVVAQDTDTQYF; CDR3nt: TGTGCCAGCAGCGTAGTTGCCCAGGACACAGATACGCAGTATTTT
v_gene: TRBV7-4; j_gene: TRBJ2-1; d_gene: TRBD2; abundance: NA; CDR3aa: CASTGDSGSFNEQFF; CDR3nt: TGTGCCAGTACCGGAGATAGCGGGAGTTTCAATGAGCAGTTCTTC
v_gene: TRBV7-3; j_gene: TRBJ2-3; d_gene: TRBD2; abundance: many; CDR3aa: CASTGLAEGGSTDTQYF; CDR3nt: TGTGCCAGCACCGGACTAGCGGAGGGGGGGTCCACAGATACGCAGTATTTT
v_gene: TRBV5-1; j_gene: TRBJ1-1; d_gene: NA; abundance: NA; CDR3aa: CASSPREGPMNTEAFF; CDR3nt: TGCGCCAGCAGCCCCCGGGAAGGGCCAATGAACACTGAAGCTTTCTTT
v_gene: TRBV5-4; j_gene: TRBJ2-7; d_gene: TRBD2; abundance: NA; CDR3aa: CASSASSGSYEQYF; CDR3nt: TGTGCCAGCAGCGCCTCTAGCGGGAGCTACGAGCAGTACTTC
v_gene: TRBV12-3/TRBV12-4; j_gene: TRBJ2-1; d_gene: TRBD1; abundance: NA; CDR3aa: CASRFRGTYNEQFF; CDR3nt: TGTGCCAGCAGATTCAGGGGGACCTACAATGAGCAGTTCTTC
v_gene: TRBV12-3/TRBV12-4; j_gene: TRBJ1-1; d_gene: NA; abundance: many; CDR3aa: CASSFAATEAFF; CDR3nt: TGTGCCAGCAGTTTTGCCGCCACTGAAGCTTTCTTT
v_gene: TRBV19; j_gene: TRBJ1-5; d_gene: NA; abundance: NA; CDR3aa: CASSIEGKDQPQHF; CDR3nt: TGTGCCAGTAGTATAGAAGGCAAGGATCAGCCCCAGCATTTT
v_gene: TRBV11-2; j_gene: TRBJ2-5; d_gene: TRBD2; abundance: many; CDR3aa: CASSLSGRTQETQYF; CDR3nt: TGTGCCAGCAGCTTGAGCGGGAGGACCCAAGAGACCCAGTACTTC
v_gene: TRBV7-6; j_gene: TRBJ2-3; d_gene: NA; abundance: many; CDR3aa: CASSLGSDWYAGDTQYF; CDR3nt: TGTGCCAGCAGCTTAGGTTCGGATTGGTACGCCGGAGATACGCAGTATTTT
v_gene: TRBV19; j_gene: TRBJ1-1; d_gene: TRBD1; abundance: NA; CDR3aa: CASSGQGGAEAFF; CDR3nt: TGTGCCAGTAGTGGGCAGGGGGGGGCTGAAGCTTTCTTT
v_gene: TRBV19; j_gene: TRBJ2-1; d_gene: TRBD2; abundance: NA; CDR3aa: CATRTSGTNPYNEQFF; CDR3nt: TGTGCCACCAGGACTAGCGGGACTAACCCTTACAATGAGCAGTTCTTC
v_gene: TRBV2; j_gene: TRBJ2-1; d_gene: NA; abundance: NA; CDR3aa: CASTLTDILNEQFF; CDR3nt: TGTGCCAGCACTCTGACGGACATTCTCAATGAGCAGTTCTTC
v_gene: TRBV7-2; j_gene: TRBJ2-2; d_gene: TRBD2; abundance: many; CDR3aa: CASSLGGSGRTGELFF; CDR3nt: TGTGCCAGCAGCTTAGGAGGTAGCGGGAGAACCGGGGAGCTGTTTTTT
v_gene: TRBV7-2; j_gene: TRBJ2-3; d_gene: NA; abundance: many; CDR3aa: CASSLRGTSTDTQYF; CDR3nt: TGTGCCAGCAGCTTAAGGGGGACTAGCACAGATACGCAGTATTTT
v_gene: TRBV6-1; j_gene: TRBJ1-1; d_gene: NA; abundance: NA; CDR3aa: CASRVSQGNMNTEAFF; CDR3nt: TGTGCCAGCAGAGTTAGTCAGGGAAACATGAACACTGAAGCTTTCTTT
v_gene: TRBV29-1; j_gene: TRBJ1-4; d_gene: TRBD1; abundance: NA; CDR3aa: CSVDSGTDEKLFF; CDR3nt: TGCAGCGTTGACTCCGGGACAGATGAAAAACTGTTTTTT